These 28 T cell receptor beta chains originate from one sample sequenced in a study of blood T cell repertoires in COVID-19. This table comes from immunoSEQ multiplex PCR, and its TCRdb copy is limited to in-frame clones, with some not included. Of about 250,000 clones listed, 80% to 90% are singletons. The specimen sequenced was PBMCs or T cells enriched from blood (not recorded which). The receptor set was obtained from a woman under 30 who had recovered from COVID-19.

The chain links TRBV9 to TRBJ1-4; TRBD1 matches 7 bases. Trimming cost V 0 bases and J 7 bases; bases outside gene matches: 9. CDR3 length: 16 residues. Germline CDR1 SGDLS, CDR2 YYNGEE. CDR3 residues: CASSVAGTAGGEKLFF. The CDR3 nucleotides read TGTGCCAGCAGCGTAGCGGGGACAGCGGGGGGTGAAAAACTGTTTTTT.

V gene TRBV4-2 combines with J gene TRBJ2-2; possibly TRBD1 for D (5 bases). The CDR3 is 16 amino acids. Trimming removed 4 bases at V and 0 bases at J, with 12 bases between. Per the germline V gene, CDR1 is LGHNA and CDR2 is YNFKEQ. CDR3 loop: CASSPQGGTNTGELFF. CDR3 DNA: TGTGCCAGCAGCCCGCAGGGCGGTACGAACACCGGGGAGCTGTTTTTT.

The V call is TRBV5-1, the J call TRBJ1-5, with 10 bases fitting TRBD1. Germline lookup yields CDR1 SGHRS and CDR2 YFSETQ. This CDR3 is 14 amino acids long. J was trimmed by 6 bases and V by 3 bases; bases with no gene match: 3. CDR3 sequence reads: CASSSTGGGQPQHF. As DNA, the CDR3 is TGCGCCAGCAGCTCGACAGGGGGCGGTCAGCCCCAGCATTTT.

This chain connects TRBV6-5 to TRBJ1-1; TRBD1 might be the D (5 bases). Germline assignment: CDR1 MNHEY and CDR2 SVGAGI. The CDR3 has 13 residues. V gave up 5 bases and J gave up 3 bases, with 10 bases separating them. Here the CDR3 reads CASSRGLYTEAFF. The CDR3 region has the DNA TGTGCCAGCAGTAGGGGACTGTACACTGAAGCTTTCTTT.

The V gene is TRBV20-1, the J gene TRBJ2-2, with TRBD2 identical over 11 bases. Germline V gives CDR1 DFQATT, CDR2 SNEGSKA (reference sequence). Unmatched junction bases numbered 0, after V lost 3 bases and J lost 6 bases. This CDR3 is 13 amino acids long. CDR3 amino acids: CSASSGGAGELFF. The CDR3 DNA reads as TGCAGTGCTAGTAGCGGGGGGGCCGGGGAGCTGTTTTTT.

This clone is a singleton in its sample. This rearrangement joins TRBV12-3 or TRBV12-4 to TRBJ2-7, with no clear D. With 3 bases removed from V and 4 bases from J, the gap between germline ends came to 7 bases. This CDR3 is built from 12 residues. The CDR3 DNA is TGTGCCAGCAGTTTTAATATATACGAGCAGTACTTC. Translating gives CASSFNIYEQYF.

The CDR3 bases are TGTGCCAGCTCACCCAACGAACTTAATGAAAAACTGTTTTTT. It specifies CASSPNELNEKLFF. The chain employs TRBV18 and TRBJ1-4; D gene unclear. The CDR3 totals 14 residues. The V gene lost 3 bases and the J gene lost 4 bases, with 9 bases spanning the gap. The germline V gene encodes CDR1 KGHSH and CDR2 LQKENI.

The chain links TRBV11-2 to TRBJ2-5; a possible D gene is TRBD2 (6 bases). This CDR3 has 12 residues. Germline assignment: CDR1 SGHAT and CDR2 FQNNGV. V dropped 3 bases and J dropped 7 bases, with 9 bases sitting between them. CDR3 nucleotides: TGTGCCAGCAGCTTCAACGGGGGGACCCAGTACTTC. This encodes CASSFNGGTQYF.

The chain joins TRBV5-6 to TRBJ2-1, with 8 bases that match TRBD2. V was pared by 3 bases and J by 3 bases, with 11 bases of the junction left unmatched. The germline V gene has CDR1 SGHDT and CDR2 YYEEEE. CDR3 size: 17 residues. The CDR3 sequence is CASSWGFGGRNYNEQFF. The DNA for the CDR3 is TGTGCCAGCAGCTGGGGGTTCGGCGGGAGGAACTACAATGAGCAGTTCTTC.

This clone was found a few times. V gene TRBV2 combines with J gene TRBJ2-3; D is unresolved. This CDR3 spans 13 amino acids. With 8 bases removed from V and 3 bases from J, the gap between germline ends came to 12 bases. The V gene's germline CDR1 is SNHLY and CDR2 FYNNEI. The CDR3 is CASERYETDTQYF. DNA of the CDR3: TGTGCCAGCGAGAGATACGAAACAGATACGCAGTATTTT.

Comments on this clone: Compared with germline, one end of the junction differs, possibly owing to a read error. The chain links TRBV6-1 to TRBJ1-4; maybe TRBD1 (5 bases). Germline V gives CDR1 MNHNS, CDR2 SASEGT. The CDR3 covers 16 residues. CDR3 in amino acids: CASSQAGSSGDEKLFF. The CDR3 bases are TGTGCCAGCAGTCAAGCAGGGAGTAGCGGGGATGAAAAACTGTTTTTT.

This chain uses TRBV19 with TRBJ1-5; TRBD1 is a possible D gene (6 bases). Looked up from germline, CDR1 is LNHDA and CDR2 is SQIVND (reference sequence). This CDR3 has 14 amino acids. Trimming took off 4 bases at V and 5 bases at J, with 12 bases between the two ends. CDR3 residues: CASSTSNRDQPQHF. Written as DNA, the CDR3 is TGTGCCAGTAGTACCTCAAACAGGGATCAGCCCCAGCATTTT. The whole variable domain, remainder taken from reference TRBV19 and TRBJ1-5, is DGGITQSPKYLFRKEGQNVTLSCEQNLNHDAMYWYRQDPGQGLRLIYYSQIVNDFQKGDIAEGYSVSREKKESFPLTVTSAQKNPTAFYLCASSTSNRDQPQHFGDGTRLSIL.

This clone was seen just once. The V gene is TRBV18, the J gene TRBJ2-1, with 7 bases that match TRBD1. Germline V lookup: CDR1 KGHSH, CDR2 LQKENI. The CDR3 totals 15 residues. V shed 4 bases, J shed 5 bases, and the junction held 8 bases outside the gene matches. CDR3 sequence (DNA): TGTGCCAGCTCACGCGGACAGGATCTACACAATGAGCAGTTCTTC. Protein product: CASSRGQDLHNEQFF.

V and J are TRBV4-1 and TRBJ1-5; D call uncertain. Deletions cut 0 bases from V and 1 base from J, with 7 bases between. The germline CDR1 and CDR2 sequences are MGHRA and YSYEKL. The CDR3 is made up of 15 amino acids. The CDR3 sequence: CASSQDDGSNQPQHF. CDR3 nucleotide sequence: TGCGCCAGCAGCCAAGATGATGGCAGCAATCAGCCCCAGCATTTT.

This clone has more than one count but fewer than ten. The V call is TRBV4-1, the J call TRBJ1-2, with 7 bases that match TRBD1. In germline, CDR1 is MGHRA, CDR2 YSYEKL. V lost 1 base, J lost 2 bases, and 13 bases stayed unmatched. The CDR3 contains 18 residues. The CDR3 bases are TGCGCCAGCAGCCAAGCCTCGGGGACAGAGGGTGGGAACTATGGCTACACCTTC. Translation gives CASSQASGTEGGNYGYTF.

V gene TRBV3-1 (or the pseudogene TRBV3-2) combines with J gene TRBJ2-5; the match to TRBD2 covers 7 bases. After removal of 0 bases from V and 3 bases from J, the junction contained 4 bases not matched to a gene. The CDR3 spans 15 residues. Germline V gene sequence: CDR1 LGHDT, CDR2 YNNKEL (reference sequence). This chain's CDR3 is CASSQDGLAEETQYF. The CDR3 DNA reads TGTGCCAGCAGCCAAGATGGCCTAGCGGAAGAGACCCAGTACTTC.

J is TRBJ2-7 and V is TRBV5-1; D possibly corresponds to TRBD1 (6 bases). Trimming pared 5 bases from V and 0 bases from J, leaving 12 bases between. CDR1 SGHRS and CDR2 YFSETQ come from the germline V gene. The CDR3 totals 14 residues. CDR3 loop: CASSSRGGSYEQYF. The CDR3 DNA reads TGCGCCAGCAGTTCTCGAGGGGGCTCCTACGAGCAGTACTTC.

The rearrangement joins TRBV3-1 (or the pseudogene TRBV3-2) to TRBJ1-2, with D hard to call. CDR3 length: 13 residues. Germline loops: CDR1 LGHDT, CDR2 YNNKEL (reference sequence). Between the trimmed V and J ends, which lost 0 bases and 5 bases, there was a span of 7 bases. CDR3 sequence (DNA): TGTGCCAGCAGCCAAGACAGGCTTTATGGCTACACCTTC. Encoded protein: CASSQDRLYGYTF.

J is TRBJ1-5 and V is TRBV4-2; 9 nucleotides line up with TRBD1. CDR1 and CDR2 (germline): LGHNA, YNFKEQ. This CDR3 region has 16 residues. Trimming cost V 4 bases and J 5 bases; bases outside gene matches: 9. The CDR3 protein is CASSPGKGTGYQPQHF. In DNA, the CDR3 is TGTGCCAGCAGCCCCGGGAAAGGGACAGGGTATCAGCCCCAGCATTTT.

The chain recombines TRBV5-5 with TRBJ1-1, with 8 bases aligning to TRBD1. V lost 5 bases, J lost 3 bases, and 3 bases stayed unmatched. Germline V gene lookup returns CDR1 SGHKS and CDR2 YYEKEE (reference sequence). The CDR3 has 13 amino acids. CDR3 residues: CASSLQGDTEAFF. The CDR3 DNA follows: TGTGCCAGCAGTTTACAGGGGGACACTGAAGCTTTCTTT.

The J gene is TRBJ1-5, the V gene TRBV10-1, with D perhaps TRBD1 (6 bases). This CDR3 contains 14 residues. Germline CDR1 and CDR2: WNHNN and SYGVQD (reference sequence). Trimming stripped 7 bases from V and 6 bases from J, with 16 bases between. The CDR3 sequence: CASIEGVAGQPQHF. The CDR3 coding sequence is TGCGCCAGCATCGAGGGGGTGGCGGGTCAGCCCCAGCATTTT.

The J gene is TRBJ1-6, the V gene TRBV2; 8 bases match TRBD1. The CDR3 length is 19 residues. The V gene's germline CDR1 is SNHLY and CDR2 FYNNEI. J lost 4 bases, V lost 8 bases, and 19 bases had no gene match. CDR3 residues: CASQADGQGFSGYNSPLHF. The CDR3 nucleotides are TGTGCCAGCCAGGCGGACGGACAGGGTTTTAGTGGGTATAATTCACCCCTCCACTTT.

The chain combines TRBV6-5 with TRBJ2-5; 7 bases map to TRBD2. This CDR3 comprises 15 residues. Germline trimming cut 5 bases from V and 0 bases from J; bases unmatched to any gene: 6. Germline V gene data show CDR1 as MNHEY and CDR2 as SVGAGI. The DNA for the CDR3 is TGTGCCAGCAGTCCCTTAAGCGGGAACCAAGAGACCCAGTACTTC. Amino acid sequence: CASSPLSGNQETQYF.

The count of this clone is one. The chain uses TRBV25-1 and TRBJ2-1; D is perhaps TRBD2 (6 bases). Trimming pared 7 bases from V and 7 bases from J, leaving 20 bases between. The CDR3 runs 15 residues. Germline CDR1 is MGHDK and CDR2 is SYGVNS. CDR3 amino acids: CASTSTGVLQNEQFF. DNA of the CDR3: TGTGCCAGCACTTCGACGGGGGTCTTACAGAATGAGCAGTTCTTC.

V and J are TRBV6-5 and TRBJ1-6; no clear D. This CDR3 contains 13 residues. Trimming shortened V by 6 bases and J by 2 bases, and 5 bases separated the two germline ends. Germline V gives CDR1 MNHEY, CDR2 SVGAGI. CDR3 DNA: TGTGCCAGCAGGGAGACCTATAATTCACCCCTCCACTTT. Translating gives CASRETYNSPLHF.

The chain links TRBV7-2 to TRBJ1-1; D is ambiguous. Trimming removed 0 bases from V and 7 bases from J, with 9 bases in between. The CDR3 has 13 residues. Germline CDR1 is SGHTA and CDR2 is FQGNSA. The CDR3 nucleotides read TGTGCCAGCAGCTTAGCTTTTGGCCTTGAAGCTTTCTTT. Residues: CASSLAFGLEAFF.

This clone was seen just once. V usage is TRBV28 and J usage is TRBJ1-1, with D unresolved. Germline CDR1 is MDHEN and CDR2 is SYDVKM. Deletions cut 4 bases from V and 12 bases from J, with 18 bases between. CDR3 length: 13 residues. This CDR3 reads CASSSVMNKVSFF. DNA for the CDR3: TGTGCCAGCAGTTCCGTAATGAACAAAGTCTCTTTCTTT.

The CDR3 here is CAISDTHTDTQYF. The DNA for the CDR3 is TGTGCCATCAGTGACACTCACACAGATACGCAGTATTTT. The chain recombines TRBV10-3 with TRBJ2-3; no clear D. Per germline, CDR1 ENHRY and CDR2 SYGVKD. Trimming took 3 bases from V and 2 from J, leaving 6 bases between them. This CDR3 has 13 amino acids.